This T cell receptor beta chain was profiled in a study of OX40 agonist ivuxolimab in advanced cancers. In the study overall: Prior therapy, whether anti-PD-1, anti-PD-L1 or anti-CTLA-4, was allowed, and less than 45% had some. Three patients showed partial responses: one hepatocellular carcinoma and two cutaneous melanoma cases. Study-level results: Both blood CD4+ and CD8+ T cells showed clonal growth by week 6 at 0.1 to 3.0 mg/kg. Antigens targeted by the expanded peripheral T cells were not determined.

The CDR3 totals 16 residues. CDR1 is SGDLS, CDR2 YYNGEE, per germline. V lost 0 bases and J lost 3, with 16 bases in between. Assay used: immunoSEQ multiplex PCR; TCRdb lists only in-frame clones, some missing. The sample lists 30,000 to 45,000 clones; 88% were seen once. This clone was counted only a few times. The antigen is unknown. The chain employs TRBV9 and TRBJ2-7; D uncertain. The receptor was derived from an adult with an advanced solid tumor such as melanoma, head and neck, liver or kidney cancer. The starting material was CD4+ or CD8+ T cells sorted from blood, obtained in a trial of the OX40 agonist ivuxolimab. CDR3 residues: CASSVDSWARNYEQYF. The CDR3 DNA sequence: TGTGCCAGCAGCGTAGACTCGTGGGCTAGGAACTACGAGCAGTACTTC. Combining the CDR3 with reference TRBV9 and TRBJ2-7 gives the whole variable domain DSGVTQTPKHLITATGQRVTLRCSPRSGDLSVYWYQQSLDQGLQFLIQYYNGEERAKGNILERFSAQQFPDLHSELNLSSLELGDSALYFCASSVDSWARNYEQYFGPGTRLTVT.